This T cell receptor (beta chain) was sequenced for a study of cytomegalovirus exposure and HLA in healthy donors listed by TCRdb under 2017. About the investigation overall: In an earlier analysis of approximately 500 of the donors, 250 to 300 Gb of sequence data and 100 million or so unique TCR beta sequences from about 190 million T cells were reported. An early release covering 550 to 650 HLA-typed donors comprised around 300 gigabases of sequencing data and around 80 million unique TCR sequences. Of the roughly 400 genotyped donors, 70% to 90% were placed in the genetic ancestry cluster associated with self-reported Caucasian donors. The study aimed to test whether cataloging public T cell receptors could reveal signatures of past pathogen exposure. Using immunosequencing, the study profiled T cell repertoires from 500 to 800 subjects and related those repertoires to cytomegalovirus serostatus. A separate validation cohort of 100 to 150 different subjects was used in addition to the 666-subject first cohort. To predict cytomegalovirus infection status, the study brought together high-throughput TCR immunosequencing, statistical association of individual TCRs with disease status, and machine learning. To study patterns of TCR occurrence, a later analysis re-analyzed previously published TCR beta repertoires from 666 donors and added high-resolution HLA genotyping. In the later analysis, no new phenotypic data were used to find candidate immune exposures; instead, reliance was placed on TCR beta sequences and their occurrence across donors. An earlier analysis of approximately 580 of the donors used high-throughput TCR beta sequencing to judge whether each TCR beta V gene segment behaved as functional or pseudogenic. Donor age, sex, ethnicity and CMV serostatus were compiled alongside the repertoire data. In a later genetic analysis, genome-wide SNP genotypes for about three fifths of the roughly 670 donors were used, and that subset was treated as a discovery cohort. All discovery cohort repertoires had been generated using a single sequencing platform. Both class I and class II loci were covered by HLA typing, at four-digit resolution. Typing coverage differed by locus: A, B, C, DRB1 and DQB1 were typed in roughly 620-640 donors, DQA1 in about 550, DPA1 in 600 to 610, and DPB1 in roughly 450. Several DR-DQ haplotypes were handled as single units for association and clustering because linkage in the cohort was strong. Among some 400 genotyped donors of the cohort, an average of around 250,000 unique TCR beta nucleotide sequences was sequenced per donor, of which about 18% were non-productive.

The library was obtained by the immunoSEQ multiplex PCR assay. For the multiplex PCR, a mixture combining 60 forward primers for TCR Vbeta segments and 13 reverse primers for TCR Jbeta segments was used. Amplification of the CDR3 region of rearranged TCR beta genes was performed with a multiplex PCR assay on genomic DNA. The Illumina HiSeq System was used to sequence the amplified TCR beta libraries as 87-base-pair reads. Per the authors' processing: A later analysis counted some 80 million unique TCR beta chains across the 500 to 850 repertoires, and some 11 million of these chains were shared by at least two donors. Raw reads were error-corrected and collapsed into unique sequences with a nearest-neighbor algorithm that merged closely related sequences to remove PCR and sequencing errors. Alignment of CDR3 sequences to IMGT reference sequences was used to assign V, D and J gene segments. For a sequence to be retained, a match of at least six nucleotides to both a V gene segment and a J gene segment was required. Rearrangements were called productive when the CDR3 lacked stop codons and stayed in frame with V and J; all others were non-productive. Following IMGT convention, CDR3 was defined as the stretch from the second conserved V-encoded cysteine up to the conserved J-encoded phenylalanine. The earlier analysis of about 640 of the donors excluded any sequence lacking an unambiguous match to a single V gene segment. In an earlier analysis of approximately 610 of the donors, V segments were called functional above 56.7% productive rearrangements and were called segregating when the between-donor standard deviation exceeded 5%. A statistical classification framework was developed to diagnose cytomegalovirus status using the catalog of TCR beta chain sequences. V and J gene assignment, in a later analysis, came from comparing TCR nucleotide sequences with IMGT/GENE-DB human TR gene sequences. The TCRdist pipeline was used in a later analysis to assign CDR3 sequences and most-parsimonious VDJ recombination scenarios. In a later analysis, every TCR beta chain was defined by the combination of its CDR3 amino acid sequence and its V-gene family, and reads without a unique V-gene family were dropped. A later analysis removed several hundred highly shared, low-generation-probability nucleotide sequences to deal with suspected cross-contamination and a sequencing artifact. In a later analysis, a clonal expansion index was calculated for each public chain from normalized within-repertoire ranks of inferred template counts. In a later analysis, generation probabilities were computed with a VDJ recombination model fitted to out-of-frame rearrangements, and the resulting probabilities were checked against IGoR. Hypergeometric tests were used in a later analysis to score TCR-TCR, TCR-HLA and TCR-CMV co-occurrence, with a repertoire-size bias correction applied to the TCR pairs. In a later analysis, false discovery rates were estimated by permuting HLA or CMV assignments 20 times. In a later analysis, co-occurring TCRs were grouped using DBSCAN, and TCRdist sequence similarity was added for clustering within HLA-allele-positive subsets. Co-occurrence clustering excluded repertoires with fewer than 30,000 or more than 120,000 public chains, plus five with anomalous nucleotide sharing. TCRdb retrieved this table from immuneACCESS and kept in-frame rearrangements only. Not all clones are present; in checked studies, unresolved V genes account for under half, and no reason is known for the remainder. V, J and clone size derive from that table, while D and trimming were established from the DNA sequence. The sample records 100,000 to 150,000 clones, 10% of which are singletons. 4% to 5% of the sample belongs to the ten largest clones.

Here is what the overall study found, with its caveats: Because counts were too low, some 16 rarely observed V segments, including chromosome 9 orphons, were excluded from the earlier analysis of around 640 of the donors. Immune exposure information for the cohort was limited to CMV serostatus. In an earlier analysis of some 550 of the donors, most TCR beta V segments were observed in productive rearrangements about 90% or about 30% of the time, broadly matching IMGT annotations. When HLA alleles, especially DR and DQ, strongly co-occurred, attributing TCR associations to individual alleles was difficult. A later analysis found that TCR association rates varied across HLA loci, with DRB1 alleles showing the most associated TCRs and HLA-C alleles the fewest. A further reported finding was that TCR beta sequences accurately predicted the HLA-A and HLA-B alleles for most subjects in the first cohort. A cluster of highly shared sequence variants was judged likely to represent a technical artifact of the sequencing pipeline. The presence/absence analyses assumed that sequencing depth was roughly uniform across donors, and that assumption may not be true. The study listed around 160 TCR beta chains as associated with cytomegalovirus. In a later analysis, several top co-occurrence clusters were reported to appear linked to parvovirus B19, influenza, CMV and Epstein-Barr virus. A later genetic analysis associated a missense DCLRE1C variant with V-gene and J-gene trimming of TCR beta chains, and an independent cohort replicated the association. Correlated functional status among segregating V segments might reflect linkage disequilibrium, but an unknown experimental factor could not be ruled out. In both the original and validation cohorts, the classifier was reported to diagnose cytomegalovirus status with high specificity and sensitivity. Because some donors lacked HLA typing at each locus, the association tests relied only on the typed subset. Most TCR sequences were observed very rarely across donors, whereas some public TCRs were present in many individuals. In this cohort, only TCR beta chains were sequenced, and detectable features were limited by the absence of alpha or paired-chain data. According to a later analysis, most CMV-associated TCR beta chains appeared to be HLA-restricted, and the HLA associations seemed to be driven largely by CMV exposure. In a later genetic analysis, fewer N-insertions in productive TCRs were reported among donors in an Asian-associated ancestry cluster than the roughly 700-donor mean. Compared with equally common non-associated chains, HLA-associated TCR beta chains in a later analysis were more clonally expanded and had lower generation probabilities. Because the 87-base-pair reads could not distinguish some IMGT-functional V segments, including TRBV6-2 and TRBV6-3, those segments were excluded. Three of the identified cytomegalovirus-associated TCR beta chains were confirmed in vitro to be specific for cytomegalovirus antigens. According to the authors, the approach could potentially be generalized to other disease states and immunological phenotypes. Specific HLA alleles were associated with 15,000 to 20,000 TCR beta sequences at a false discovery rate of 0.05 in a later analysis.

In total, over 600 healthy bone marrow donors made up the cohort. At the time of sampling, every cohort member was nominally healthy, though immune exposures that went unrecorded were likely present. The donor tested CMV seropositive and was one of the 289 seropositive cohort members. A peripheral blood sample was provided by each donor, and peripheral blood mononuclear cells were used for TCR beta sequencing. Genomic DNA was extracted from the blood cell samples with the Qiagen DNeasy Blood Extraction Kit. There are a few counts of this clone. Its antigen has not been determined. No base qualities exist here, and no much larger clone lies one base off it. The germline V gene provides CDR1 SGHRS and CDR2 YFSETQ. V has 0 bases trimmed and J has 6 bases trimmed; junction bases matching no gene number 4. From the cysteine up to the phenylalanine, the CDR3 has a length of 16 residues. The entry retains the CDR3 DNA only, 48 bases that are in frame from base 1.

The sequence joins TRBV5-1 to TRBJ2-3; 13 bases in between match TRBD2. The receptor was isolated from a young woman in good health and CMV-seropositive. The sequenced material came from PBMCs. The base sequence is TGCGCCAGCAGCTTGGCCTTGGGACTAGCGGGGGATACGCAGTATTTT. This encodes CASSLALGLAGDTQYF.